A selection of T cell receptor beta chains follows, all from one sample in a study of shared clonotypes between healthy human individuals. Using immunoSEQ multiplex PCR, the repertoire was profiled, and TCRdb retains in-frame clones only, with some absent. There are some 680,000 clones in the sample; more than 70% occur only once, and around 2% lies in the top ten. Source material: memory CD4+ T cells sorted from blood. The source is a woman in her twenties or thirties in good health. CDR3s include the opening cysteine and the closing phenylalanine or tryptophan. D genes are given only for firm matches. Clone size, where shown, is once, few, many, or a class for clones that have expanded.

v_gene	j_gene	d_gene	abundance	CDR3aa	CDR3nt
TRBV5-1	TRBJ2-6	NA	NA	CASSFQGGSGANVLTF	TGCGCCAGCAGCTTTCAGGGGGGCTCTGGGGCCAACGTCCTGACTTTC
TRBV7-9	TRBJ2-7	NA	few	CASSLGDPTVYEQYF	TGTGCCAGCAGCTTGGGAGACCCGACTGTATACGAGCAGTACTTC
TRBV30	TRBJ1-5	TRBD1	NA	CAWAGTGTNQPQHF	TGTGCCTGGGCCGGGACAGGGACCAATCAGCCCCAGCATTTT
TRBV28	TRBJ2-7	TRBD2	NA	CASSNPTLAGVGEQYF	TGTGCCAGCAGCAACCCCACACTAGCGGGAGTGGGTGAGCAGTACTTC
TRBV10-3	TRBJ2-1	NA	NA	CAISPGGAGFPSSYNEQFF	TGTGCCATCAGTCCAGGGGGGGCGGGTTTCCCTAGCTCCTACAATGAGCAGTTCTTC
TRBV28	TRBJ2-7	NA	NA	CASSFLYEQYF	TGTGCCAGCAGTTTCCTTTACGAGCAGTACTTC
TRBV11-3	TRBJ2-3	TRBD2	NA	CASSLDAPRLAGCTDTQYF	TGTGCCAGCAGCTTAGATGCCCCCCGACTAGCGGGGTGCACAGATACGCAGTATTTT
TRBV10-2	TRBJ2-1	NA	NA	CASSGPNEQFF	TGCGCCAGCAGTGGCCCGAATGAGCAGTTCTTC
TRBV29-1	TRBJ1-1	NA	NA	CSARGGDLVTEAFF	TGCAGCGCCCGAGGCGGGGATCTTGTCACTGAAGCTTTCTTT
TRBV5-5	TRBJ2-3	NA	NA	CASTPLQVLTDTQYF	TGTGCCAGCACCCCTCTTCAGGTCCTCACAGATACGCAGTATTTT
TRBV10-2	TRBJ2-3	NA	once	CASSESLDTQYF	TGCGCCAGCAGTGAGTCGTTGGATACGCAGTATTTT
TRBV7-3	TRBJ1-1	TRBD1	NA	CASSRTGGNTEAFF	TGTGCCAGCAGCCGGACAGGGGGAAACACTGAAGCTTTCTTT
TRBV6-5	TRBJ2-5	TRBD2	many	CASSAATSGLGTQYF	TGTGCCAGCAGTGCCGCGACTAGCGGGTTGGGGACCCAGTACTTC
TRBV2	TRBJ1-2	TRBD1	NA	CASSFPGQGSGYTF	TGTGCCAGCAGTTTCCCGGGACAGGGTTCCGGCTACACCTTC
TRBV4-1	TRBJ2-7	NA	NA	CASSQDTWRTPSYEQYF	TGCGCCAGCAGCCAAGATACTTGGAGGACCCCCTCCTACGAGCAGTACTTC
TRBV19	TRBJ1-4	NA	NA	CASSIGQRKAKLFF	TGTGCCAGTAGTATAGGACAACGGAAGGCTAAACTGTTTTTT
TRBV5-1	TRBJ1-1	NA	NA	CASSLNAGGGTEAFF	TGCGCCAGCAGCTTGAATGCCGGGGGAGGGACTGAAGCTTTCTTT
TRBV7-8	TRBJ1-4	TRBD1	NA	CASSRPGQGDEKLFF	TGTGCCAGCAGCAGACCGGGACAGGGGGATGAAAAACTGTTTTTT
TRBV5-4	TRBJ2-7	TRBD2	once	CASSPGPSGRSSYEQYF	TGTGCCAGCAGCCCGGGGCCTAGCGGGAGAAGTTCCTACGAGCAGTACTTC
TRBV6-5	TRBJ1-1	NA	few	CASIRDYENTEAFF	TGTGCCAGCATAAGGGACTACGAGAACACTGAAGCTTTCTTT
TRBV13	TRBJ2-6	NA	NA	CASDSARQRSGANVLTF	TGTGCCAGCGACTCCGCTAGGCAGCGGTCTGGGGCCAACGTCCTGACTTTC
TRBV7-2	TRBJ1-1	NA	few	CASSLVGGLKDTEAFF	TGTGCCAGCAGCTTAGTTGGGGGGCTGAAGGACACTGAAGCTTTCTTT
TRBV5-1	TRBJ1-1	NA	few	CASSLAIQGPVNTEAFF	TGCGCCAGCAGCTTGGCCATACAGGGTCCCGTGAACACTGAAGCTTTCTTT
TRBV29-1	TRBJ2-3	NA	few	CSVVVGLASTDTQYF	TGCAGCGTTGTTGTGGGTCTGGCTAGCACAGATACGCAGTATTTT
TRBV29-1	TRBJ2-5	TRBD1	NA	CSVDVRQGQETQYF	TGCAGCGTTGATGTAAGACAGGGCCAAGAGACCCAGTACTTC
TRBV6-5	TRBJ1-3	NA	NA	CASSYGNSGNTIYF	TGTGCCAGCAGTTACGGGAACTCTGGAAACACCATATATTTT
TRBV5-1	TRBJ2-7	NA	NA	CASSLGTASSYEQYF	TGCGCCAGCAGCTTGGGGACGGCAAGCTCCTACGAGCAGTACTTC
TRBV29-1	TRBJ2-3	NA	many	CSGALTDTQYF	TGCAGCGGGGCCCTCACAGATACGCAGTATTTT
TRBV7-9	TRBJ2-1	TRBD2	NA	CASSPGGSSYNEQFF	TGTGCCAGCAGCCCCGGGGGGAGCTCCTACAATGAGCAGTTCTTC
TRBV21-1	TRBJ2-7	NA	NA	CASSKVDQSSYEQYF	TGTGCCAGCAGCAAAGTGGACCAAAGCTCCTACGAGCAGTACTTC
TRBV29-1	TRBJ2-3	NA	NA	CSVERVGDTQYF	TGCAGCGTTGAAAGGGTGGGAGATACGCAGTATTTT
TRBV29-1	TRBJ1-1	TRBD1	few	CSVWTGRGNTEAFF	TGCAGCGTTTGGACAGGGCGCGGGAACACTGAAGCTTTCTTT
TRBV2	TRBJ1-4	TRBD1	NA	CASSHRGVEKLFF	TGTGCCAGCAGTCACAGGGGGGTTGAAAAACTGTTTTTT
TRBV5-1	TRBJ2-3	TRBD2	NA	CASSPGLAGGVTDTQYF	TGCGCCAGCAGCCCAGGACTAGCGGGAGGGGTCACAGATACGCAGTATTTT
TRBV6-6	TRBJ2-2	NA	NA	CASTKEYTGELFF	TGTGCCAGCACGAAAGAGTACACCGGGGAGCTGTTTTTT
TRBV6-5	TRBJ1-3	TRBD1	NA	CASSQGAGNGNTIYF	TGTGCCAGCAGCCAGGGGGCGGGAAATGGAAACACCATATATTTT
TRBV5-1	TRBJ2-7	TRBD1	NA	CASSLQGTATYEQYF	TGCGCCAGCAGCTTGCAGGGGACAGCCACCTACGAGCAGTACTTC
TRBV10-3	TRBJ2-3	TRBD1	NA	CAISRDSPSTDTQYF	TGTGCCATCAGCCGGGACAGCCCGAGCACAGATACGCAGTATTTT
TRBV5-1	TRBJ2-7	NA	NA	CASSLAGTAYEQYF	TGCGCCAGCAGCTTGGCCGGTACAGCCTACGAGCAGTACTTC
TRBV19	TRBJ1-5	NA	NA	CASSIEGRVNQPQHF	TGTGCCAGTAGTATAGAAGGCAGAGTCAATCAGCCCCAGCATTTT
TRBV7-9	TRBJ2-5	NA	few	CASSIKGGGQETQYF	TGTGCCAGCAGCATCAAAGGGGGTGGCCAAGAGACCCAGTACTTC
TRBV7-8	TRBJ1-1	NA	NA	CASSSEINTEAFF	TGTGCCAGCAGCTCGGAAATAAACACTGAAGCTTTCTTT
TRBV4-2	TRBJ2-1	NA	NA	CASSQDGGREFF	TGTGCCAGCAGCCAAGATGGGGGGCGAGAGTTCTTC
TRBV2	TRBJ2-3	NA	NA	CASSVRGSTDTQYF	TGTGCCAGCAGTGTACGGGGGAGCACAGATACGCAGTATTTT
TRBV29-1	TRBJ1-2	NA	NA	CSLGGEQGYTF	TGCAGCCTTGGTGGGGAACAAGGCTACACCTTC
TRBV10-3	TRBJ2-7	NA	NA	CAISGGGGDEQYF	TGTGCCATCAGTGGAGGAGGGGGCGACGAGCAGTACTTC
TRBV9	TRBJ2-6	TRBD2	NA	CASSPRGAGSSGANVLTF	TGTGCCAGCAGCCCTCGAGGAGCGGGGAGCTCTGGGGCCAACGTCCTGACTTTC
TRBV4-2	TRBJ1-3	NA	NA	CASSQGRGSGGNTIYF	TGTGCCAGCAGCCAAGGGCGAGGGAGCGGTGGAAACACCATATATTTT
TRBV27	TRBJ1-2	NA	NA	CASRSRTVSNYGYTF	TGTGCCAGCAGATCCCGGACGGTTTCTAACTATGGCTACACCTTC
TRBV5-1	TRBJ1-4	TRBD1	NA	CASSAQGTGGEKLFF	TGCGCCAGCAGTGCCCAGGGGACAGGGGGCGAAAAACTGTTTTTT
TRBV19	TRBJ1-1	NA	NA	CASTTGPGANTEAFF	TGTGCCAGTACCACGGGACCTGGGGCGAACACTGAAGCTTTCTTT
TRBV6-5	TRBJ1-1	NA	NA	CASRRGVDTEAFF	TGTGCCAGCAGGAGAGGGGTGGACACTGAAGCTTTCTTT
TRBV29-1	TRBJ2-3	NA	NA	CSVAGTGSTDTQYF	TGCAGCGTTGCCGGGACTGGAAGCACAGATACGCAGTATTTT
TRBV30	TRBJ2-7	NA	NA	CAWSQTSEQYF	TGTGCCTGGAGTCAAACTAGCGAGCAGTACTTC
TRBV27	TRBJ2-7	NA	NA	CASSFRGTSYEQYF	TGTGCCAGCAGTTTTCGAGGGACCTCCTACGAGCAGTACTTC
TRBV2	TRBJ1-4	TRBD1	NA	CASSDRRGTITNEKLFF	TGTGCCAGCAGTGATCGCAGGGGGACTATAACTAATGAAAAACTGTTTTTT